This TCR beta chain comes out of a study of T cells in Graves' hyperthyroidism and ophthalmopathy. Study background: At the time of initial diagnosis and before any treatment, peripheral blood was collected. Notes on the study in general: Ophthalmopathy was model-predicted a median roughly 6.2 months pre-onset. From stable hyperthyroidism, ophthalmopathy was set apart by a 13 V-J model. Appearing also in blood were most of the thyroid clonotypes expanded above 0.001.

This clonotype was seen more than once but under ten times. Antigen specificity is unknown. Trimming took off 0 bases at V and 4 bases at J, with 7 bases between the two ends. Per the germline V gene, CDR1 is WNHNN and CDR2 is SYGVQD (reference sequence). The CDR3 loop spans 13 amino acids. Amplified TCR beta CDR3 regions derived from RNA transcripts. First-round RT-PCR of the TCR CDR3 relied on the HTBI primer set. TCRdb reprocessed the multiplex PCR reads via MiXCR and lists one record per CDR3 protein. The sample holds around 700,000 distinct CDR3 sequences, roughly a sixth seen once. Sequenced material: blood. This chain connects TRBV10-1 to TRBJ2-7; a possible D gene is TRBD2 (6 bases). This TCR derives from a woman aged 45-60 years with Graves' hyperthyroidism that later progressed to Graves' ophthalmopathy. CDR3 DNA sequence: TGCGCCAGCAGTGAGTCGGGACTGTACGAGCAGTACTTC. This gives the protein CASSESGLYEQYF.